This entry lists 3 T cell receptor beta chains sequenced from one sample in a study of regulatory dendritic cells for organ transplantation (TCRdb year 2017). Antigen specificity for these receptors is unknown. Libraries came from the immunoSEQ multiplex PCR assay. Drawn from immuneACCESS, this table holds only the in-frame rearrangements with V and J called that TCRdb kept. Clones are partly lost; checked studies trace under half to an unresolved V gene and leave the rest unexplained. The sample yields approximately 12,000 clones; around two thirds were counted once. The ten biggest clones cover 0.63% of the sample. Sorted T cell subsets were CFSE-labeled and co-cultured for under 6 days with allogeneic regulatory or mature dendritic cells at a 1:10 DC:T ratio. Sequenced input: naive CD4+ T cells from blood cultured with regulatory dendritic cells. The cell subset or site label, as the study defines it: CD45RA+ naive T cells. These receptors were collected from a human donor in good health.

This clone has more than one count but fewer than ten. The rearrangement joins TRBV6-6 to TRBJ1-1; 9 nucleotides line up with TRBD1. The J segment lost 3 bases and the V segment lost 6 bases, leaving 2 bases of the junction unmatched. Germline V gene sequence: CDR1 MNHNY, CDR2 SVGAGI (reference sequence). CDR3 size: 13 residues. CDR3 DNA sequence: TGTGCCAGCAGGGGACAGGGAGACACTGAAGCTTTCTTT. Encoded protein: CASRGQGDTEAFF.

V is TRBV28 and J is TRBJ1-1, with 7 positions matching TRBD1. The V and J ends lost 7 bases and 5 bases, in that order; junction bases with no gene match: 13. The length of the CDR3 is 15 residues. Germline V gives CDR1 MDHEN, CDR2 SYDVKM. DNA for the CDR3: TGTGCCAGCATTTACCAGGGGGGCCGAACAACTGAAGCTTTCTTT. This codes for CASIYQGGRTTEAFF.

The chain employs TRBV2 and TRBJ2-5; tentative D call: TRBD2 (5 bases). CDR3 length: 16 residues. The germline CDR1 and CDR2 sequences are SNHLY and FYNNEI. Trimming removed 0 bases from V and 2 bases from J, with 13 bases in between. For the CDR3, the DNA is TGTGCCAGCAGTGAAGCGCTAGCCTTTGGGCAAGAGACCCAGTACTTC. Its translation is CASSEALAFGQETQYF.